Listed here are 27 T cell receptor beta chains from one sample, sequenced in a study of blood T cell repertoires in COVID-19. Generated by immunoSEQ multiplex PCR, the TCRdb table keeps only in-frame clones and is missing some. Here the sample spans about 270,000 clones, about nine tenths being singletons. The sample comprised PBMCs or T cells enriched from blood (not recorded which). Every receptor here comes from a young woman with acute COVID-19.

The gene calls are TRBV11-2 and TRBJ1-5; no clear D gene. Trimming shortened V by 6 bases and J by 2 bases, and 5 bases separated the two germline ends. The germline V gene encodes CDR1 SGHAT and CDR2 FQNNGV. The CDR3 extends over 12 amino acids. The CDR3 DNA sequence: TGTGCCAGCAGTAGAGGCAATCAGCCCCAGCATTTT. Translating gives CASSRGNQPQHF. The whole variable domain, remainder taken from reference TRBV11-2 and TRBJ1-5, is EAGVAQSPRYKIIEKRQSVAFWCNPISGHATLYWYQQILGQGPKLLIQFQNNGVVDDSQLPKDRFSAERLKGVDSTLKIQPAKLEDSAVYLCASSRGNQPQHFGDGTRLSIL.

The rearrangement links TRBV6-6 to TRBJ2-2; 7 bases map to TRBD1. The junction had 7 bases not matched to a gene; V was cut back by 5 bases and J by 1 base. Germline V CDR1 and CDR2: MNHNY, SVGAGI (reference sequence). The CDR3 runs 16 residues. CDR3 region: CASSRRDRVNTGELFF. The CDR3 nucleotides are TGTGCCAGCAGTCGACGGGACAGAGTGAACACCGGGGAGCTGTTTTTT.

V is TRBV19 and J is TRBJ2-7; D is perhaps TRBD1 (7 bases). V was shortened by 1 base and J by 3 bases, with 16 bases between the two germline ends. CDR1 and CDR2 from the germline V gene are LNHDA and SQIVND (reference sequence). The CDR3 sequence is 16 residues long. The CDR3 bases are TGTGCCAGTAGTATAGCTGGGCAGGGGGGTGTCTACGAGCAGTACTTC. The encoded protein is CASSIAGQGGVYEQYF. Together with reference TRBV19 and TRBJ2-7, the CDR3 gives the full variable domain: DGGITQSPKYLFRKEGQNVTLSCEQNLNHDAMYWYRQDPGQGLRLIYYSQIVNDFQKGDIAEGYSVSREKKESFPLTVTSAQKNPTAFYLCASSIAGQGGVYEQYFGPGTRLTVT.

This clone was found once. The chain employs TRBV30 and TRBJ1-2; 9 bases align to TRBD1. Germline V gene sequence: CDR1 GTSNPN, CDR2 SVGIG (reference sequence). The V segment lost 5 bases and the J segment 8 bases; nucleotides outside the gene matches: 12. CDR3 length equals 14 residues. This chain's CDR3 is CAWDKTGTGSGYTF. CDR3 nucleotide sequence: TGTGCCTGGGATAAAACCGGGACAGGGAGCGGCTACACCTTC.

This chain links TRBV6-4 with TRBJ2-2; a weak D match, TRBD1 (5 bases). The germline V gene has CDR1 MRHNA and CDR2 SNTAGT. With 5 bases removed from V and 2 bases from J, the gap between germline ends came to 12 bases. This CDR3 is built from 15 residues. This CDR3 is CASSPSGQNTGELFF. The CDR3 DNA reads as TGTGCCAGCAGTCCTTCCGGACAAAACACCGGGGAGCTGTTTTTT.

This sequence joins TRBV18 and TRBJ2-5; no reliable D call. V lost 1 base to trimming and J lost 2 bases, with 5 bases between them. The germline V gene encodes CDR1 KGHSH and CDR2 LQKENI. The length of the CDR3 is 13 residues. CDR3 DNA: TGTGCCAGCTCACCACTGCAGCAAGAGACCCAGTACTTC. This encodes CASSPLQQETQYF.

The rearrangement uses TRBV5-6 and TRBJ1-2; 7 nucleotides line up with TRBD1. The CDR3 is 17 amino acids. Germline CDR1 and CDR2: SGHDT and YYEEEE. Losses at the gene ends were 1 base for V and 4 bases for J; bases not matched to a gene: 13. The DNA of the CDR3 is TGTGCCAGCAGCTTGAGTTTCGTGGACAGGAGGTTCTATGGCTACACCTTC. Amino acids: CASSLSFVDRRFYGYTF. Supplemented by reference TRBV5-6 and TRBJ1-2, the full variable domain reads DAGVTQSPTHLIKTRGQQVTLRCSPKSGHDTVSWYQQALGQGPQFIFQYYEEEERQRGNFPDRFSGHQFPNYSSELNVNALLLGDSALYLCASSLSFVDRRFYGYTFGSGTRLTVV.

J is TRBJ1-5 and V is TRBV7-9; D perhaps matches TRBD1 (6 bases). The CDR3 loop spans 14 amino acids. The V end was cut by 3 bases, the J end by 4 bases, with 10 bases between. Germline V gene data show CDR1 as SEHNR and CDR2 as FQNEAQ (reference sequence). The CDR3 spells CASSLAGDNQPQHF. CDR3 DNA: TGTGCCAGCAGCTTGGCAGGGGATAATCAGCCCCAGCATTTT.

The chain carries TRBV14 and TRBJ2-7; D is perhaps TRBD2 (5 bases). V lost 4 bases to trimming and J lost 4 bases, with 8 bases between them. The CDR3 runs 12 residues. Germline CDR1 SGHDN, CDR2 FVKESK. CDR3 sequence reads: CASSLGSYEQYF. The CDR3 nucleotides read TGTGCCAGCAGCCTAGGGAGTTACGAGCAGTACTTC.

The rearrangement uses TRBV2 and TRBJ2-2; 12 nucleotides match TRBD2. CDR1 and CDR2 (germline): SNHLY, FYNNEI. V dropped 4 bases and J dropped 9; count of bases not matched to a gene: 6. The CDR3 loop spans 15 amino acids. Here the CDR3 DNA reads TGTGCCAGCAGTGGTCCGGGACTAGCGGGCAGGGAGCTGTTTTTT. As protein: CASSGPGLAGRELFF.

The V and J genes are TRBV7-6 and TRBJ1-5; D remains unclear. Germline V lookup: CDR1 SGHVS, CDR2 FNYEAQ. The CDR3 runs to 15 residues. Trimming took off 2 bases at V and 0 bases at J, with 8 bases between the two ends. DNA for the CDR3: TGTGCCAGCAGCTTAACTCCTGATAGCAATCAGCCCCAGCATTTT. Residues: CASSLTPDSNQPQHF.

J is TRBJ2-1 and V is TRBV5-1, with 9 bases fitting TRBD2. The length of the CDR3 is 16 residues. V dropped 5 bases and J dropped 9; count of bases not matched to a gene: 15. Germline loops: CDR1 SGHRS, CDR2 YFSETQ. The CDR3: CASRNAASGRIIEQFF. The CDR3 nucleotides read TGCGCCAGCAGGAATGCGGCGAGCGGGAGGATAATTGAGCAGTTCTTC.

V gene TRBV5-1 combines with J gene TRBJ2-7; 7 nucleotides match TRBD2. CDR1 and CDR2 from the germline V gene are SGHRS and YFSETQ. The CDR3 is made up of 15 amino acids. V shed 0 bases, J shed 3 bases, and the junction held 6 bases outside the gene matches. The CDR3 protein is CASSLGASGNYEQYF. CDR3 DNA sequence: TGCGCCAGCAGCTTGGGGGCTAGCGGTAACTACGAGCAGTACTTC. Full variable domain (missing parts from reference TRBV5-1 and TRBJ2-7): KAGVTQTPRYLIKTRGQQVTLSCSPISGHRSVSWYQQTPGQGLQFLFEYFSETQRNKGNFPGRFSGRQFSNSRSEMNVSTLELGDSALYLCASSLGASGNYEQYFGPGTRLTVT.

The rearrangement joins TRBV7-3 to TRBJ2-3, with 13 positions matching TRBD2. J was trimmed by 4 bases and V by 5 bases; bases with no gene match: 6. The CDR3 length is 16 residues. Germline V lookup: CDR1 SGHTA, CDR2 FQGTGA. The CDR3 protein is CASSPGLAGVPDTQYF. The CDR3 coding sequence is TGTGCCAGCAGCCCTGGACTAGCGGGAGTTCCAGATACGCAGTATTTT.

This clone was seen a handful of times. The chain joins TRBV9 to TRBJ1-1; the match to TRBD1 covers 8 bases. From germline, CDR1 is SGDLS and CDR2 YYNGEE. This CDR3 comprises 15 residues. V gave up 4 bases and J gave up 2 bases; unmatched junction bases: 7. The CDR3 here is CASSSLTGDNTEAFF. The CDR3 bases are TGTGCCAGCAGCTCCCTGACAGGGGATAACACTGAAGCTTTCTTT.

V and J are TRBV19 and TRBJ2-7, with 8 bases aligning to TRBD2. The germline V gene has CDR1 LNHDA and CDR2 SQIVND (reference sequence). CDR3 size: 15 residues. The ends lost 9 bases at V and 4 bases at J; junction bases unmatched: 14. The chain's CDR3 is CASSEVAGRLYEQYF. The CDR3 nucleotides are TGTGCCAGCAGCGAGGTAGCGGGACGTTTATACGAGCAGTACTTC.

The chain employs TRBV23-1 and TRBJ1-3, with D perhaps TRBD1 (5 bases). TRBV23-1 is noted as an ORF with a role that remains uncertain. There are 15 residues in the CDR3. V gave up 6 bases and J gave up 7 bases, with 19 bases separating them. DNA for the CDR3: TGCGCCAGCAGGGAAAGCGGGGGAAGGGAGAACACCATATATTTT. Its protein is CASRESGGRENTIYF.

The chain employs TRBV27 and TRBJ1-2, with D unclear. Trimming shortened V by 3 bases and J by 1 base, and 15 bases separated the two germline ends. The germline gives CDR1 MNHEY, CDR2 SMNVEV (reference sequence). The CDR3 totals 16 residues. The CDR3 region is CASSFGPGRDNYGYTF. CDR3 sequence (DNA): TGTGCCAGCAGTTTCGGACCGGGAAGGGATAACTATGGCTACACCTTC.

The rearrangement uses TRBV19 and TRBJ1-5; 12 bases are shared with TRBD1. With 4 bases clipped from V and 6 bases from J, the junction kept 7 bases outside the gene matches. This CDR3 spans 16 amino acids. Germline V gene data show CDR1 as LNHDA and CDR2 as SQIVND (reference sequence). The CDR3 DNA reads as TGTGCCAGTAGTAACCGGGACAGGGGGCGCAGTCAGCCCCAGCATTTT. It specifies CASSNRDRGRSQPQHF.

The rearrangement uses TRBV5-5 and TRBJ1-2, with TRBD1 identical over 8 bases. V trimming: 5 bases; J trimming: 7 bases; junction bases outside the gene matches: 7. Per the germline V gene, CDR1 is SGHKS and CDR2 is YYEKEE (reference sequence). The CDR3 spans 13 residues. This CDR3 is CASRRGQESGYTF. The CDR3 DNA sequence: TGTGCCAGCAGACGGGGACAGGAAAGTGGCTACACCTTC.

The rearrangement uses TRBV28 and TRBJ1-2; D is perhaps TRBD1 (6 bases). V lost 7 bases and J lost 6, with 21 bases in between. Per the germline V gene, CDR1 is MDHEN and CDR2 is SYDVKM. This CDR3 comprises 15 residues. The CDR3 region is CASTDVQGSRNGYTF. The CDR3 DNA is TGTGCCAGCACCGACGTTCAGGGGAGCAGGAATGGCTACACCTTC.

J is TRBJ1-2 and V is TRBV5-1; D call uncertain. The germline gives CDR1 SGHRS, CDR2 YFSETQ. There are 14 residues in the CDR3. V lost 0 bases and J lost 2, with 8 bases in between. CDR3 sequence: CASSLVSENYGYTF. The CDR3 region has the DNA TGCGCCAGCAGCTTGGTTTCGGAGAACTATGGCTACACCTTC.

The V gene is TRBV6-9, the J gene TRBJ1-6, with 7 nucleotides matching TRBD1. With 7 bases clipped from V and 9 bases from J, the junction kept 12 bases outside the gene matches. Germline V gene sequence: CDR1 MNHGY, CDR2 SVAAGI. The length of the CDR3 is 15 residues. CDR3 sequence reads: CASTGQEPGVSPLHF. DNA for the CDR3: TGTGCCAGCACCGGACAGGAGCCGGGCGTTTCACCCCTCCACTTT.

The CDR3 here is CASHPKERVGGRNQPQHF. CDR3 bases: TGTGCCAGCCACCCAAAAGAACGTGTAGGGGGCCGCAATCAGCCCCAGCATTTT. This sequence joins TRBV6-4 and TRBJ1-5; 7 nucleotides line up with TRBD1. V shed 8 bases, J shed 2 bases, and the junction held 18 bases outside the gene matches. Per the germline V gene, CDR1 is MRHNA and CDR2 is SNTAGT. The CDR3 is made up of 18 amino acids.

The CDR3 DNA reads as TGTGCCAGTAGTAACCAGCCCGGGACAGGGGTTGAAAAACTGTTTTTT. It encodes CASSNQPGTGVEKLFF. The chain couples TRBV19 to TRBJ1-4; TRBD1 agrees at 10 bases. Trimming took 4 bases from V and 7 from J; bases not matched to a gene: 9. The germline gives CDR1 LNHDA, CDR2 SQIVND (reference sequence). The CDR3 extends over 16 amino acids.

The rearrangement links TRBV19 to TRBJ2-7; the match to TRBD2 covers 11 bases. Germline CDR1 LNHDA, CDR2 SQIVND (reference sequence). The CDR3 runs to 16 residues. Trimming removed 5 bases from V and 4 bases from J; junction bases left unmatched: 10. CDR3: CASSPRSSGRAYEQYF. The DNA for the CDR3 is TGTGCCAGTAGTCCCAGAAGTAGCGGGAGGGCGTACGAGCAGTACTTC.

Here the CDR3 reads CASSSSTNRQYF. The CDR3 nucleotides are TGTGCCAGCAGTTCATCAACTAACCGGCAGTACTTC. The chain joins TRBV12-3 or TRBV12-4 to TRBJ2-7; no clear D. Trimming shortened V by 4 bases and J by 9 bases, and 13 bases separated the two germline ends. The CDR3 runs to 12 residues.